These T cell receptor beta chains were read from a single sample in a study of T cells after yellow fever vaccination. One entry per CDR3 protein, called by TCRdb with MiXCR from the 5' RACE reads. Of 30,000 to 35,000 distinct CDR3 sequences in the sample, 6.5% to 8.5% were seen once. Sequenced here: PBMCs, either bulk or a sorted T-cell subset (CD4+, CD8+, memory, or dextramer-sorted; not recorded which), sampled on the day of the first yellow fever vaccination. These receptors all stem from a man between 18 and 35 years old who received the YFV17D yellow fever vaccine. The CDR3 runs from the conserved cysteine through the conserved F or W. The D gene is left open where the match is weak. The size of a clone is reported for some rows only, either as once, few or many, or as a class for expanded clones.

len | j_gene | v_gene | abundance | d_gene | CDR3aa | CDR3nt
17 | TRBJ2-1 | TRBV28 | few | TRBD2 | CASSPGTSGGLYNEQFF | TGTGCCAGCAGCCCCGGGACTAGCGGGGGGCTCTACAATGAGCAGTTCTTC
16 | TRBJ1-1 | TRBV6-5 | many | - | CASTFGGHAGDFEAFF | TGTGCCAGCACTTTCGGAGGGCACGCCGGGGATTTTGAAGCTTTCTTT
16 | TRBJ2-5 | TRBV5-1 | many | TRBD2 | CASSLVSTSEKETQYF | TGCGCCAGCAGCTTGGTTAGTACTAGCGAGAAAGAGACCCAGTACTTC
13 | TRBJ2-2 | TRBV5-1 | many | - | CASKAGSPGELFF | TGCGCCAGCAAGGCGGGGTCCCCCGGGGAGCTGTTTTTT
14 | TRBJ2-2 | TRBV6-2/TRBV6-3 | many | - | CASKGGQNTGELFF | TGTGCCAGCAAAGGGGGACAAAACACCGGGGAGCTGTTTTTT
13 | TRBJ1-5 | TRBV12-3/TRBV12-4 | - | - | CASSRGTASPQHF | TGTGCCAGCAGTCGCGGGACCGCGTCACCCCAGCATTTT
17 | TRBJ2-3 | TRBV4-2 | - | - | CASSPPDSPPSTDTQYF | TGTGCCAGCAGCCCCCCCGACAGCCCCCCTAGCACAGATACGCAGTATTTT
18 | TRBJ2-1 | TRBV18 | - | TRBD1 | CASSPLYTGGLSYNEQFF | TGTGCCAGCTCACCACTATATACAGGGGGCCTTTCCTACAATGAGCAGTTCTTC
14 | TRBJ2-5 | TRBV5-6 | many | TRBD1 | CASSTPGTGETQYF | TGTGCCAGCAGCACACCCGGGACAGGCGAGACCCAGTACTTC
15 | TRBJ2-3 | TRBV6-4 | many | - | CASSDSIGGPDTQYF | TGTGCCAGCAGTGACTCGATCGGGGGGCCGGATACGCAGTATTTT